This T cell receptor beta chain appears in the sequencing data of a study of OX40 agonist ivuxolimab in advanced cancers. Produced via immunoSEQ multiplex PCR; TCRdb's table is partial and in-frame only. There are roughly 8,700 clones in the sample; around 90% occur only once, and about 4.4% lies in the top ten. Germline-derived CDR1 and CDR2 are DFQATT and SNEGSKA (reference sequence). V was clipped by 6 bases and J by 8 bases, with 11 bases between them. CDR3 size: 11 residues. This TCR was recovered from an adult with an advanced solid tumor such as melanoma, head and neck, liver or kidney cancer. The sample consisted of CD4+ or CD8+ T cells sorted from blood, taken in a trial of the OX40 agonist ivuxolimab. The chain recombines TRBV20-1 with TRBJ2-1; D ambiguous. The CDR3 DNA reads as TGCAGTGCGTCCAGTACTGATGAGCAGTTCTTC. This translates into CSASSTDEQFF.